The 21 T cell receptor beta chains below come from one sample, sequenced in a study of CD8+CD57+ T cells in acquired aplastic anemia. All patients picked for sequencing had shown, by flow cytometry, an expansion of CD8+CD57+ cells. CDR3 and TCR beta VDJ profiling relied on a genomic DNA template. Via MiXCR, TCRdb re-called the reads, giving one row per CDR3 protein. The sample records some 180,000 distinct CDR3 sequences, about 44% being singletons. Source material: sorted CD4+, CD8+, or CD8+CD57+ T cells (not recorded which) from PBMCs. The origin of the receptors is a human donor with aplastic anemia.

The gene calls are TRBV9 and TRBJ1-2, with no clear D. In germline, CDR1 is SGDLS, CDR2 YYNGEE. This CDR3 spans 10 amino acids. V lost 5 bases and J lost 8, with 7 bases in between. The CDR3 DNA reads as TGTGCCAGCAGTGACGGCGGCTACACCTTC. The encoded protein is CASSDGGYTF. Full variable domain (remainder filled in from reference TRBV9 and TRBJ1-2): DSGVTQTPKHLITATGQRVTLRCSPRSGDLSVYWYQQSLDQGLQFLIQYYNGEERAKGNILERFSAQQFPDLHSELNLSSLELGDSALYFCASSDGGYTFGSGTRLTVV.

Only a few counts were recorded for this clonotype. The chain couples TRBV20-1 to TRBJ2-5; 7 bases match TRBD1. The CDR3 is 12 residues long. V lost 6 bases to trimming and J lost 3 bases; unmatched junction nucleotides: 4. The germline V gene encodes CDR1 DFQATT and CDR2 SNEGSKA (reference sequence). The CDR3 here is CSAWDSEETQYF. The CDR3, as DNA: TGCAGTGCATGGGACAGCGAAGAGACCCAGTACTTC.

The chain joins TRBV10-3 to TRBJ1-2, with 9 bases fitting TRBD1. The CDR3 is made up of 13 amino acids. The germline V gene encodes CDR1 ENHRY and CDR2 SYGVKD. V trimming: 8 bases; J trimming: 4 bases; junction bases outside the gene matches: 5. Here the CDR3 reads CAIRGQGPYGYTF. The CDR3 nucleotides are TGTGCCATCCGGGGACAGGGACCCTATGGCTACACCTTC.

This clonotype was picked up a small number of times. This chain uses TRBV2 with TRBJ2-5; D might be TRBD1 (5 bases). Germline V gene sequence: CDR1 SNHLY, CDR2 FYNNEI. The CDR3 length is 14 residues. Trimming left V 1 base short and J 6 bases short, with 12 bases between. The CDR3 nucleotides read TGTGCCAGCAGTGAAGGGGTGGGGCGACAGACCCAGTACTTC. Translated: CASSEGVGRQTQYF.

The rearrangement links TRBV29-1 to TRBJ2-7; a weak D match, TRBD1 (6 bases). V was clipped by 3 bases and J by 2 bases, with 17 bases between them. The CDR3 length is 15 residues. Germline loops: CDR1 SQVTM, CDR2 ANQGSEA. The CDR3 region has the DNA TGCAGCGTTGATTACTCACAGGGAGAAACCTACGAGCAGTACTTC. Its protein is CSVDYSQGETYEQYF.

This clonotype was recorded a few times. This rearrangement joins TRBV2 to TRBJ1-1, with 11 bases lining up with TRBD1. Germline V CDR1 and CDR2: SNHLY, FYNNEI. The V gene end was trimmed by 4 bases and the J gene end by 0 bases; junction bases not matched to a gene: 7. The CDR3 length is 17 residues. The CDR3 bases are TGTGCCAGCAGTGGTTGGACAGGGGGCGCGATGAACACTGAAGCTTTCTTT. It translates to CASSGWTGGAMNTEAFF.

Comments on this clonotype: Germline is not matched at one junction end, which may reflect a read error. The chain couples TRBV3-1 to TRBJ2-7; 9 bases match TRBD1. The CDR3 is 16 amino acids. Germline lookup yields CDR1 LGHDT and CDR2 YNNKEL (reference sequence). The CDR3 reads CAGSQGDGDRVYEQYF. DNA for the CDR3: TGTGCCGGCAGCCAAGGGGACGGGGACAGGGTCTACGAGCAGTACTTC.

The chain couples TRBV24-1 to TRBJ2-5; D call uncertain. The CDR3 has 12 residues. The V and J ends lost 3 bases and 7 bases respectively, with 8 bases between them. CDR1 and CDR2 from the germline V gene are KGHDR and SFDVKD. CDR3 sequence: CATSDLSTTQYF. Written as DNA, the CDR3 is TGTGCCACCAGTGATCTCTCCACGACCCAGTACTTC.

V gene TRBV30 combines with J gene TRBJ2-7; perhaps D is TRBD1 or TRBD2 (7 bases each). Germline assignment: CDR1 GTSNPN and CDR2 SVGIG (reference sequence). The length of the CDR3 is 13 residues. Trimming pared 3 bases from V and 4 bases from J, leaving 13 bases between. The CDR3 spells CAWRSGGEYEQYF. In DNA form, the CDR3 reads TGTGCCTGGAGGTCAGGGGGGGAATACGAGCAGTACTTC. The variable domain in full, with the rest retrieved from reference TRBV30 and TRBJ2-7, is SQTIHQWPATLVQPVGSPLSLECTVEGTSNPNLYWYRQAAGRGLQLLFYSVGIGQISSEVPQNLSASRPQDRQFILSSKKLLLSDSGFYLCAWRSGGEYEQYFGPGTRLTVT.

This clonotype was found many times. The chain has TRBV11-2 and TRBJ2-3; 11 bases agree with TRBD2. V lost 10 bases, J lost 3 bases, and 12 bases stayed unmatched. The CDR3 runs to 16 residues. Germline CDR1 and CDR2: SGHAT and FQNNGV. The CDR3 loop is CATGGIAGGPTDTQYF. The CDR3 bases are TGTGCCACCGGGGGTATAGCGGGGGGGCCGACAGATACGCAGTATTTT.

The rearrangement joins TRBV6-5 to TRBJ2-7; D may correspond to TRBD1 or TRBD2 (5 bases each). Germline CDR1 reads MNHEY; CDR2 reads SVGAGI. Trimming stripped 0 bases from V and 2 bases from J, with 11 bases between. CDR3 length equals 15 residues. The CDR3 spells CASSYSGTVAYEQYF. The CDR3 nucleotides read TGTGCCAGCAGTTACTCGGGGACCGTCGCCTACGAGCAGTACTTC.

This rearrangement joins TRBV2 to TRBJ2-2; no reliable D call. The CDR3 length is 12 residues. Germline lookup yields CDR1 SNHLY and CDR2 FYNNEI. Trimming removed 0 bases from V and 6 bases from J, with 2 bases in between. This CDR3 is CASSEAAGELFF. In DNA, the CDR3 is TGTGCCAGCAGTGAAGCCGCCGGGGAGCTGTTTTTT.

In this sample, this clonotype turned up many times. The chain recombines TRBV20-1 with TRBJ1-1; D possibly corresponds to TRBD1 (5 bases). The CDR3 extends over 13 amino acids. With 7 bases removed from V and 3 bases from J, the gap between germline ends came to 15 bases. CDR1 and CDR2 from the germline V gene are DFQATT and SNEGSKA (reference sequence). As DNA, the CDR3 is TGCAGTGTCACAGGAGTAATCGACACTGAAGCTTTCTTT. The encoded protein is CSVTGVIDTEAFF.

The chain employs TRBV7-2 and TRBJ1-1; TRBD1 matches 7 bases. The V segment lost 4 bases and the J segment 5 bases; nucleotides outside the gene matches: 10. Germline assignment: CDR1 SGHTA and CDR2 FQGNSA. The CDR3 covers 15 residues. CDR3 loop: CASSSQTGLGTEAFF. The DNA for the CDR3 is TGTGCCAGCAGCTCCCAGACAGGGTTAGGGACTGAAGCTTTCTTT. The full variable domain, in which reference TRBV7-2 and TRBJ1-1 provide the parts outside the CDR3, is GAGVSQSPSNKVTEKGKDVELRCDPISGHTALYWYRQSLGQGLEFLIYFQGNSAPDKSGLPSDRFSAERTGGSVSTLTIQRTQQEDSAVYLCASSSQTGLGTEAFFGQGTRLTVV.

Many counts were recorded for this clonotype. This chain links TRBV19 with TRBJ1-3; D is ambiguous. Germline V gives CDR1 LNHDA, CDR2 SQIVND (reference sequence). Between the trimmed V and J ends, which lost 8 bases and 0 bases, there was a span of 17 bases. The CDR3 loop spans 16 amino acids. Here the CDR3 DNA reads TGTGCCAGTCACCAAGGGTCGGCGGTCTCTGGAAACACCATATATTTT. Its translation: CASHQGSAVSGNTIYF.

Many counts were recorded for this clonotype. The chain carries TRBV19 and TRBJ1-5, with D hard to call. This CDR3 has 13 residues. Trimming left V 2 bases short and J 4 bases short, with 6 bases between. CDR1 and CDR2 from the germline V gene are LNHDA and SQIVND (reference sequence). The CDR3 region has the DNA TGTGCCAGTAGTATATCCGGTAATCAGCCCCAGCATTTT. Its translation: CASSISGNQPQHF.

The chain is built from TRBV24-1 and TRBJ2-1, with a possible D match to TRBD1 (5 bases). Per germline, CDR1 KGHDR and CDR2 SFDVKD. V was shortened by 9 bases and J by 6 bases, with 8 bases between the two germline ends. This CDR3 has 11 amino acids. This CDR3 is CATEDSNEQFF. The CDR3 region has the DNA TGTGCCACCGAAGACAGCAATGAGCAGTTCTTC.

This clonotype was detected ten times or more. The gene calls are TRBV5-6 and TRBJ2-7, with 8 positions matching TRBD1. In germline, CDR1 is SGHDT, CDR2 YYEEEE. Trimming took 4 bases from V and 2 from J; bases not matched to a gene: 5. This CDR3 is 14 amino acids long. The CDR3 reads CASSRGQDTYEQYF. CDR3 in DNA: TGTGCCAGCAGCCGGGGACAGGATACCTACGAGCAGTACTTC.

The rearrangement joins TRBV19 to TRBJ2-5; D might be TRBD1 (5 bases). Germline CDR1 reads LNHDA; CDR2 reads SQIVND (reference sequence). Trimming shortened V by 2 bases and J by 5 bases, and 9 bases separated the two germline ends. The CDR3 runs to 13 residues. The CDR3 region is CASSIPGLETQYF. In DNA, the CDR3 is TGTGCCAGTAGTATACCAGGGCTCGAGACCCAGTACTTC. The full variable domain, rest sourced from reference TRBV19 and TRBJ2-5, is DGGITQSPKYLFRKEGQNVTLSCEQNLNHDAMYWYRQDPGQGLRLIYYSQIVNDFQKGDIAEGYSVSREKKESFPLTVTSAQKNPTAFYLCASSIPGLETQYFGPGTRLLVL.

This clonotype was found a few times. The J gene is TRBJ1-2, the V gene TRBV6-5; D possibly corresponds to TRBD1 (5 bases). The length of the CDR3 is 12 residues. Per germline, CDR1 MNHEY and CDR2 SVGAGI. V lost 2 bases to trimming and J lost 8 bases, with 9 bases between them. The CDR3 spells CASSYGGEGYTF. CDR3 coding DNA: TGTGCCAGCAGTTACGGGGGGGAAGGCTACACCTTC.

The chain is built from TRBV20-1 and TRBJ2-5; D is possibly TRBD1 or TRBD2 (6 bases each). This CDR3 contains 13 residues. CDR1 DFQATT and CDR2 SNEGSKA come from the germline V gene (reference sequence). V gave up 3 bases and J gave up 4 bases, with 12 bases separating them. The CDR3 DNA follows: TGCAGTGCTAGCTGGGGGGCCCTAGAGACCCAGTACTTC. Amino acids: CSASWGALETQYF.